The present TCR beta chain was sequenced within a study of blood T cell repertoires in COVID-19. Study-level background: From T cells, B-cell-depleted T cells, or PBMCs came the material, which was cDNA or gDNA.

The table came from immunoSEQ multiplex PCR; TCRdb's copy has only in-frame clones and leaves some out. The data hold hundreds of thousands of clones, with approximately 91% observed a single time. The germline V gene encodes CDR1 SGDLS and CDR2 YYNGEE. The CDR3 runs to 15 residues. Unmatched junction bases numbered 4, after V lost 0 bases and J lost 7 bases. The sequence derives from a woman aged 40 to 55 who had recovered from COVID-19. This chain links TRBV9 with TRBJ2-1; 10 nucleotides line up with TRBD1. The sequenced sample was PBMCs or T cells enriched from blood (not recorded which). The CDR3 spells CASSVGGTGENEQFF. CDR3 DNA sequence: TGTGCCAGCAGCGTAGGAGGGACAGGGGAGAATGAGCAGTTCTTC. The whole variable domain, filled in from reference TRBV9 and TRBJ2-1, reads DSGVTQTPKHLITATGQRVTLRCSPRSGDLSVYWYQQSLDQGLQFLIQYYNGEERAKGNILERFSAQQFPDLHSELNLSSLELGDSALYFCASSVGGTGENEQFFGPGTRLTVL.